What follows are 18 T cell receptor beta chains derived from one specimen sequenced in a study of blood T cell repertoires in COVID-19. The data were produced by immunoSEQ multiplex PCR, yet TCRdb's version contains in-frame clones alone and is incomplete. The sample has hundreds of thousands of clones; 75% to 90% are singletons. Sequenced input: peripheral blood. These receptor sequences come from a woman in her twenties or thirties who had recovered from COVID-19.

The chain combines TRBV5-1 with TRBJ2-1; 11 bases fit TRBD2. V lost 6 bases to trimming and J lost 3 bases; unmatched junction nucleotides: 5. CDR3 length: 15 amino acids. Germline V gene sequence: CDR1 SGHRS, CDR2 YFSETQ. CDR3 sequence (DNA): TGCGCCAGCAATGGGGGACTAGCGGTCTACAATGAGCAGTTCTTC. It translates to CASNGGLAVYNEQFF.

J is TRBJ1-4 and V is TRBV4-1; D gene uncertain. The CDR3 is 12 amino acids. CDR1 is MGHRA and CDR2 is YSYEKL in the germline V gene. Trimming took off 2 bases at V and 5 bases at J, with 3 bases between the two ends. CDR3 sequence reads: CASSQQNEKLFF. For the CDR3, the DNA is TGCGCCAGCAGCCAACAGAATGAAAAACTGTTTTTT.

This chain joins TRBV5-5 and TRBJ1-2; D is unclear. This CDR3 is built from 13 residues. The germline V and J ends were trimmed by 3 bases and 8 bases, with 14 bases remaining between them. Germline values: CDR1 SGHKS, CDR2 YYEKEE (reference sequence). CDR3 coding DNA: TGTGCCAGCAGCTGGACTTCTTTAGGGGGCTACACCTTC. Residues: CASSWTSLGGYTF.

The chain combines TRBV19 with TRBJ1-2; D possibly corresponds to TRBD1 (5 bases). This CDR3 has 14 amino acids. Germline values: CDR1 LNHDA, CDR2 SQIVND (reference sequence). With 6 bases removed from V and 4 bases from J, the gap between germline ends came to 15 bases. The CDR3 coding sequence is TGTGCCAGTAGACTATTGACAGCAGTCTATGGCTACACCTTC. Its translation: CASRLLTAVYGYTF.

This chain connects TRBV19 to TRBJ2-5; 7 bases are a match to TRBD2. The germline gives CDR1 LNHDA, CDR2 SQIVND (reference sequence). This CDR3 is 15 amino acids long. V dropped 5 bases and J dropped 3; count of bases not matched to a gene: 9. CDR3 nucleotide sequence: TGTGCCAGTAGTTCATCGACTAGCCGAGAAGAGACCCAGTACTTC. Translated, it gives CASSSSTSREETQYF. The variable domain in full, completed from reference TRBV19 and TRBJ2-5, reads DGGITQSPKYLFRKEGQNVTLSCEQNLNHDAMYWYRQDPGQGLRLIYYSQIVNDFQKGDIAEGYSVSREKKESFPLTVTSAQKNPTAFYLCASSSSTSREETQYFGPGTRLLVL.

V usage is TRBV7-8 and J usage is TRBJ1-2; 9 nucleotides match TRBD1. Trimming removed 5 bases from V and 7 bases from J; junction bases left unmatched: 17. Germline V gives CDR1 SGHVS, CDR2 FQNEAQ. CDR3 length: 17 residues. In nucleotides, the CDR3 is TGTGCCAGCAGCCCGGATGTCCGGGACAGGGATCTTCGTGGCTACACCTTC. It codes for CASSPDVRDRDLRGYTF.

The sample holds one count of this clone. This chain connects TRBV3-1 (or the pseudogene TRBV3-2) to TRBJ1-3, with D perhaps TRBD1 (6 bases). Germline CDR1 and CDR2: LGHDT and YNNKEL (reference sequence). The CDR3 spans 17 residues. V lost 1 base and J 0 bases, leaving 13 bases between the germline ends. The CDR3 here is CASSQVSGAYSGNTIYF. As DNA, the CDR3 is TGTGCCAGCAGCCAAGTTTCAGGGGCCTACTCTGGAAACACCATATATTTT.

The chain is built from TRBV6-5 and TRBJ1-1; 8 bases match TRBD1. The CDR3 is 11 residues long. Trimming at V came to 4 bases and at J to 11 bases, leaving 3 bases not matched to a gene. Germline lookup yields CDR1 MNHEY and CDR2 SVGAGI. CDR3 DNA sequence: TGTGCCAGCAGTTCAGGGGGCCTTGCTTTCTTT. It is translated as CASSSGGLAFF.

This chain connects TRBV28 to TRBJ1-1, with a tentative D call TRBD1 (5 bases). From germline, CDR1 is MDHEN and CDR2 SYDVKM. The CDR3 is made up of 14 amino acids. The V and J ends lost 5 bases and 0 bases respectively, with 10 bases between them. The CDR3 loop is CASSITRVNTEAFF. In nucleotides, the CDR3 is TGTGCCAGCAGTATAACCAGGGTGAACACTGAAGCTTTCTTT.

This clone has ten or more counts. The chain uses TRBV2 and TRBJ2-5; 8 nucleotides match TRBD2. The CDR3 is 14 residues long. Trimming took 7 bases from V and 9 from J; bases not matched to a gene: 13. Germline CDR1 SNHLY, CDR2 FYNNEI. The CDR3 bases are TGTGCCAGCACTGGCGGGAGGAGGGTATTGGCCCAGTACTTC. Translated: CASTGGRRVLAQYF.

This clone was observed a single time. J is TRBJ1-4 and V is TRBV10-3, with a possible D match to TRBD1 (6 bases). The V and J ends lost 3 bases and 4 bases respectively, with 18 bases between them. This CDR3 has 17 residues. CDR1 is ENHRY, CDR2 SYGVKD, per germline. Here the CDR3 DNA reads TGTGCCATCAGTGACCCCTCGGGGGGAGGGGGTAATGAAAAACTGTTTTTT. It specifies CAISDPSGGGGNEKLFF.

This clone was counted once. The rearrangement links TRBV5-1 to TRBJ2-1, with TRBD2 identical over 7 bases. CDR3 length equals 14 residues. Losses at the gene ends were 5 bases for V and 7 bases for J; bases not matched to a gene: 9. Germline CDR1 reads SGHRS; CDR2 reads YFSETQ. The DNA of the CDR3 is TGCGCCAGCAGAGGAACGGGAGCGGGGAATGAGCAGTTCTTC. Translating it yields CASRGTGAGNEQFF.

This chain joins TRBV7-9 and TRBJ2-6; no clear D gene. The ends were cut back, 4 bases at V and 0 bases at J, with 7 bases in the middle. This CDR3 is 15 amino acids long. CDR1 SEHNR and CDR2 FQNEAQ come from the germline V gene (reference sequence). The CDR3 reads CASSYVVSGANVLTF. The CDR3 DNA follows: TGTGCCAGCAGCTATGTCGTCTCTGGGGCCAACGTCCTGACTTTC.

The chain joins TRBV5-6 to TRBJ2-7; 7 bases match TRBD2. V gave up 0 bases and J gave up 2 bases; unmatched junction bases: 11. This CDR3 is 17 amino acids long. Germline loops: CDR1 SGHDT, CDR2 YYEEEE. This chain's CDR3 is CASSLGMASGLPYEQYF. In DNA, the CDR3 is TGTGCCAGCAGCTTGGGTATGGCTAGCGGACTACCCTACGAGCAGTACTTC. The full variable domain, in which reference TRBV5-6 and TRBJ2-7 provide the parts outside the CDR3, is DAGVTQSPTHLIKTRGQQVTLRCSPKSGHDTVSWYQQALGQGPQFIFQYYEEEERQRGNFPDRFSGHQFPNYSSELNVNALLLGDSALYLCASSLGMASGLPYEQYFGPGTRLTVT.

This clone was recorded once. V is TRBV6-5 and J is TRBJ2-2; the D gene is possibly TRBD2 (5 bases). V was trimmed by 4 bases and J by 7 bases, leaving 16 bases between them. The CDR3 is 15 residues long. Germline V gives CDR1 MNHEY, CDR2 SVGAGI. The CDR3 DNA reads as TGTGCCAGCAGTTTTACCGGGGATGCCGGCGGGGAGCTGTTTTTT. This gives the protein CASSFTGDAGGELFF.

The chain couples TRBV12-3 or TRBV12-4 to TRBJ2-3, with a possible D match to TRBD1 (6 bases). This CDR3 is 13 amino acids long. Deletions cut 8 bases from V and 1 base from J, with 10 bases between. CDR3 loop: CASRGHRTDTQYF. The CDR3 nucleotides are TGTGCCAGCCGGGGACATCGCACAGATACGCAGTATTTT.

This chain joins TRBV28 and TRBJ1-2; 7 bases agree with TRBD1. Trimming took 1 base from V and 7 from J; bases not matched to a gene: 6. The CDR3 has 14 amino acids. In germline, CDR1 is MDHEN, CDR2 SYDVKM. The CDR3, as DNA: TGTGCCAGCAGTTTATCGGCCAGGGGGTCTGGCTACACCTTC. Translated, it gives CASSLSARGSGYTF.

The chain couples TRBV4-3 to TRBJ2-7; weak D call: TRBD2 (6 bases). Germline V lookup: CDR1 LGHNA, CDR2 YSLEER. CDR3 length: 13 residues. The V end was cut by 0 bases, the J end by 7 bases, with 10 bases between. The CDR3 DNA follows: TGCGCCAGCAGCCAAGATAGGGCGGGGGAGCAGTACTTC. Amino acids: CASSQDRAGEQYF.